The clone carrying this T cell receptor beta chain was seen a handful of times. Germline assignment: CDR1 MNHEY and CDR2 SMNVEV (reference sequence). The CDR3 has 13 residues. The V gene lost 8 bases and the J gene lost 0 bases, with 11 bases spanning the gap. Using its own MiXCR run on the 5' RACE reads, TCRdb lists one record per CDR3 protein. The sample carries under 45,000 distinct CDR3 sequences, around 28% recorded once. The source material was tumor-infiltrating memory CD4+ T cells sorted from the breast tumor. Stated subset: memory CD4+ T cells, CD4+CD45RO+CD25-. The rearrangement joins TRBV27 to TRBJ2-7; D not resolved. The clonotype comes from a female donor with breast cancer. CDR3 sequence: CASSRSFSYEQYF. The DNA for the CDR3 is TGTGCCAGCTCAAGAAGCTTCTCCTACGAGCAGTACTTC.